Listed below are T cell receptor beta chains from one sample, sequenced in a study of blood T cell repertoires in COVID-19. Libraries were prepared by immunoSEQ multiplex PCR; TCRdb keeps only in-frame clonotypes and omits some of them. The data show about 200,000 clones, roughly 80% seen once. Source material: peripheral blood. All receptors derive from a woman older than 75 with acute or convalescent COVID-19. CDR3s include the opening cysteine and the closing phenylalanine or tryptophan. The D gene is left open where the match is weak. A row's size may be missing; if present it is once, few, many or a size class.

j_gene	d_gene	abundance	v_gene	CDR3aa	CDR3nt
TRBJ2-3	.	.	TRBV29-1	CSVLRQATDTQYF	TGCAGCGTCCTCAGGCAGGCTACAGATACGCAGTATTTT
TRBJ2-5	TRBD1	once	TRBV27	CASSPATGGAMKTQYF	TGTGCCAGCAGTCCGGCGACAGGGGGCGCCATGAAGACCCAGTACTTC
TRBJ2-1	.	.	TRBV28	CASSFNLAGYSGSEQFF	TGTGCCAGCAGTTTCAATCTAGCAGGCTACTCGGGTAGTGAGCAGTTCTTC
TRBJ2-5	.	.	TRBV9	CASSVGRTGQQETQYF	TGTGCCAGCAGCGTAGGGCGTACAGGACAACAAGAGACCCAGTACTTC
TRBJ1-2	.	.	TRBV2	CASSGVGRVYGYTF	TGTGCCAGCAGTGGGGTGGGCAGGGTCTATGGCTACACCTTC
TRBJ2-1	TRBD1	few	TRBV29-1	CSVTETGNNEQFF	TGCAGCGTGACCGAGACAGGGAACAATGAGCAGTTCTTC
TRBJ2-1	TRBD2	.	TRBV3-1/TRBV3-2	CASSQDRLAGVDEQFF	TGTGCCAGCAGCCAAGATCGCCTAGCGGGAGTCGATGAGCAGTTCTTC
TRBJ2-7	TRBD1	once	TRBV11-3	CASSLGTGEYEQYF	TGTGCCAGCAGCTTAGGGACAGGGGAATACGAGCAGTACTTC
TRBJ2-5	.	.	TRBV5-1	CASSLGGPQTQYF	TGCGCCAGCAGCTTGGGGGGGCCGCAGACCCAGTACTTC
TRBJ2-2	TRBD2	.	TRBV7-9	CASSGRLAGNTGELFF	TGTGCCAGCAGCGGGAGACTAGCGGGGAACACCGGGGAGCTGTTTTTT
TRBJ2-3	.	.	TRBV5-1	CASSLGRDTQYF	TGCGCCAGCAGCTTGGGGAGAGATACGCAGTATTTT
TRBJ2-1	TRBD1	.	TRBV18	CASSPGTGDNEQFF	TGTGCCAGCTCACCAGGGACAGGGGACAATGAGCAGTTCTTC
TRBJ2-5	TRBD2	once	TRBV5-1	CASSLDSSGTSGYQETQYF	TGCGCCAGCAGCTTGGACAGTTCCGGGACTAGCGGCTACCAAGAGACCCAGTACTTC
TRBJ1-4	.	.	TRBV3-1/TRBV3-2	CASSQVWGGQDEKLFF	TGTGCCAGCAGCCAAGTGTGGGGGGGGCAGGATGAAAAACTGTTTTTT
TRBJ1-5	.	.	TRBV6-5	CASSLHRSNQPQHF	TGTGCCAGCAGTCTCCACAGGAGCAATCAGCCCCAGCATTTT
TRBJ2-5	TRBD1	.	TRBV7-2	CASSFRTGGNLETQYF	TGTGCCAGCAGTTTTAGGACAGGGGGAAACTTGGAGACCCAGTACTTC
TRBJ2-2	TRBD1	few	TRBV19	CASNDAWQGAAGELFF	TGTGCCAGTAACGATGCATGGCAGGGGGCGGCCGGGGAGCTGTTTTTT